The clone carrying this TCR beta chain was picked up a small number of times. What it binds is not known. This sample was taken from a study of T cell repertoires in cytomegalovirus infection. In the study overall: Alongside well-studied HLA-B-restricted CMV epitopes, recently identified HLA-C-restricted CMV epitopes were also used. In public TCR beta signatures, there were indications of both CMV infection and matching HLA type. Study-wide points: Across the ex vivo response, the dominant clonotypes were HLA-C-restricted CMV-specific TCR beta clonotypes.

Trimming pared 6 bases from V and 0 bases from J, leaving 9 bases between. This CDR3 has 14 amino acids. One entry per CDR3 protein, called by TCRdb with MiXCR from the reads. The sample has just under 500,000 distinct CDR3 sequences, roughly a third seen once; the top ten hold roughly 15%. The chain couples TRBV12-3 or TRBV12-4 to TRBJ1-3; the D is unclear. This sequence was found in a human donor in good health (CMV status not recorded). Some clones in this sample may be carry-over from other donors' samples. Sequenced here: cultured PBMCs, sampled from culture after CMV antigen stimulation. This CDR3 is CASSRTDSGNTIYF. The CDR3 coding sequence is TGTGCCAGCAGCCGGACTGACTCTGGAAACACCATATATTTT.